This T cell receptor beta chain stems from a study of T cell changes during pregnancy in multiple sclerosis. There are 11 residues in the CDR3. Trimming pared 3 bases from V and 8 bases from J, leaving 7 bases between. Germline CDR1 is DFQATT and CDR2 is SNEGSKA (reference sequence). The assay was immunoSEQ multiplex PCR, and TCRdb's table has in-frame clones only and misses some. The sample holds approximately 22,000 clones, around nine tenths seen once. The genes are TRBV20-1 and TRBJ1-4; D unresolved. The source of this sequence is a female donor in good health, enrolled as a control in a pregnancy study. The specimen was CD4+ T cells from peripheral blood mononuclear cells, collected in the first trimester of pregnancy. CDR3 nucleotides: TGCAGTGCTAGGAAGAGGGAAAAACTGTTTTTT. This codes for CSARKREKLFF.